The rows below give T cell receptor beta chains drawn from one sample of a study of control samples from healthy donors and cancer patients. Only in-frame clones appear in the TCRdb table, and some are missing; sequencing was by immunoSEQ multiplex PCR. The sample has some 140,000 clones, approximately 90% seen once. Sample: blood. These receptors originate from a woman in her thirties in good health. Both conserved end residues are part of each CDR3. Fields, in order: J gene, V gene, clone size, D gene, CDR3 DNA, CDR3 protein. D genes are given only for firm matches. Size values are once, few and many counts, or a class for expanded clones, and some rows have none.

TRBJ2-2,TRBV7-2,-,TRBD1,TGTGCCAGCAGCTTAGACAGGGGAATGAGGGAGCTGTTTTTT,CASSLDRGMRELFF
TRBJ1-6,TRBV5-1,-,TRBD1,TGCGCCAGCAGCCCGCCGGGACAGTCTAATTCACCCCTCCACTTT,CASSPPGQSNSPLHF
TRBJ2-7,TRBV7-3,-,-,TGTGCCAGCAGCCCGAACCGGGACACCGTACCCTACGAGCAGTACTTC,CASSPNRDTVPYEQYF
TRBJ1-2,TRBV27,few,-,TGTGCCAGCAGTTTATCAGGCCCGGCCTATGGCTACACCTTC,CASSLSGPAYGYTF
TRBJ2-7,TRBV6-4,-,TRBD1,TGTGCCAGCGGGGACAGGGGGGAAGACGAGCAGTACTTC,CASGDRGEDEQYF
TRBJ2-1,TRBV6-1,-,TRBD2,TGTGCCAGCAGTGAGGGGACTATGAGCTTGTTCTTC,CASSEGTMSLFF
TRBJ2-1,TRBV2,-,-,TGTGCCAGCAGCGCCGGGACTGGGTATGAGCAGTTCTTC,CASSAGTGYEQFF
TRBJ2-7,TRBV14,-,TRBD2,TGTGCCAGCAGCCAACTTCCCGGGACTAGCGAATTCTACGAGCAGTACTTC,CASSQLPGTSEFYEQYF
TRBJ2-5,TRBV27,once,TRBD2,TGTGCCAGCAGTTTAATGGGACTAGCGGGAGGTCAAGAGACCCAGTACTTC,CASSLMGLAGGQETQYF
TRBJ1-1,TRBV11-2,-,-,TGTGCCAGCAGCTCCCCGGGACGGACGAACACTGAAGCTTTCTTT,CASSSPGRTNTEAFF
TRBJ1-5,TRBV18,once,-,TGTGCCAGCTCCCGCGAAGATCAGCCCCAGCATTTT,CASSREDQPQHF
TRBJ2-3,TRBV29-1,-,-,TGCAGCGTTGAAGGACTTCTCGGGGTGACAGATACGCAGTATTTT,CSVEGLLGVTDTQYF
TRBJ2-1,TRBV10-3,-,TRBD2,TGTGCCATCAGTGAGTCTGGTAGCGGGAGTATCTCCTACAATGAGCAGTTCTTC,CAISESGSGSISYNEQFF